The 7 T cell receptor beta chains below were found in one sample sequenced in a study of T cell responses to AZD1222 COVID-19 vaccine. Generated by immunoSEQ multiplex PCR, the TCRdb table keeps only in-frame clones and is missing some. The sample carries tens of thousands of clones, roughly 80% recorded once. The sample in question was peripheral blood, obtained on day 0 of MenACWY control vaccination. These receptors originate from an adult in good health.

The V and J genes are TRBV11-2 and TRBJ2-7, with 11 bases that match TRBD2. Germline V gene sequence: CDR1 SGHAT, CDR2 FQNNGV. The CDR3 loop spans 17 amino acids. Germline trimming cut 2 bases from V and 4 bases from J; bases unmatched to any gene: 10. In DNA form, the CDR3 reads TGTGCCAGCAGCTTACCGGGACTAGCGGATATCGGGTACGAGCAGTACTTC. This sequence encodes CASSLPGLADIGYEQYF.

This chain connects TRBV5-1 to TRBJ1-1; 9 nucleotides line up with TRBD1. The germline CDR1 and CDR2 sequences are SGHRS and YFSETQ. With V trimmed by 4 bases and J by 5 bases, 9 bases remained unmatched. The CDR3 covers 15 residues. CDR3 nucleotide sequence: TGCGCCAGCAGCATAACCGGGACAGGGAGGACTGAAGCTTTCTTT. This translates into CASSITGTGRTEAFF. Using reference TRBV5-1 and TRBJ1-1 for the parts outside the CDR3, the full variable domain is KAGVTQTPRYLIKTRGQQVTLSCSPISGHRSVSWYQQTPGQGLQFLFEYFSETQRNKGNFPGRFSGRQFSNSRSEMNVSTLELGDSALYLCASSITGTGRTEAFFGQGTRLTVV.

The V gene is TRBV18, the J gene TRBJ2-3; tentative D call: TRBD1 (5 bases). V was shortened by 5 bases and J by 1 base, with 10 bases between the two germline ends. Per the germline V gene, CDR1 is KGHSH and CDR2 is LQKENI. The length of the CDR3 is 14 residues. The DNA of the CDR3 is TGTGCCAGCTCAGCAGGGCTAGGCACAGATACGCAGTATTTT. Residues: CASSAGLGTDTQYF. Filled out from reference TRBV18 and TRBJ2-3, the complete variable domain reads NAGVMQNPRHLVRRRGQEARLRCSPMKGHSHVYWYRQLPEEGLKFMVYLQKENIIDESGMPKERFSAEFPKEGPSILRIQQVVRGDSAAYFCASSAGLGTDTQYFGPGTRLTVL.

The rearrangement links TRBV5-4 to TRBJ1-2, with 12 positions matching TRBD1. The CDR3 is made up of 16 amino acids. Trimming at V came to 4 bases and at J to 4 bases, leaving 8 bases not matched to a gene. Germline V CDR1 and CDR2: SGHNT, YYREEE (reference sequence). The CDR3 coding sequence is TGTGCCAGCAGCCTCGGGACAGGGGGCGGAGGCTATGGCTACACCTTC. This gives the protein CASSLGTGGGGYGYTF.

The chain employs TRBV12-3 or TRBV12-4 and TRBJ2-5, with 8 positions matching TRBD1. With 8 bases clipped from V and 4 bases from J, the junction kept 3 bases outside the gene matches. This CDR3 is 12 amino acids long. CDR3 loop: CASGDRGETQYF. The CDR3 DNA reads as TGTGCCAGCGGTGACAGGGGAGAGACCCAGTACTTC.

This sequence joins TRBV5-1 and TRBJ2-7; D might be TRBD1 (5 bases). CDR1 and CDR2 (germline): SGHRS, YFSETQ. V lost 8 bases and J lost 0, with 9 bases in between. There are 12 residues in the CDR3. The CDR3 region is CARQGISYEQYV. In nucleotides, the CDR3 is TGCGCCAGGCAGGGAATCTCCTACGAGCAGTACGTC.

This clone has just one count. This rearrangement joins TRBV27 to TRBJ1-6; TRBD1 might be the D (5 bases). From germline, CDR1 is MNHEY and CDR2 SMNVEV (reference sequence). Between the trimmed V and J ends, which lost 0 bases and 0 bases, there was a span of 9 bases. This CDR3 is 17 amino acids long. This chain's CDR3 is CASSLSGASSYNSPLHF. CDR3 sequence (DNA): TGTGCCAGCAGTTTATCCGGGGCGAGCTCCTATAATTCACCCCTCCACTTT.